Below are 19 T cell receptor beta chains sequenced from a single sample in a study of CD8+ T cells in alopecia areata. Sequencing used cDNA as its template, made by extracting RNA and reverse transcribing it. Clones were sequenced by immunoSEQ multiplex PCR, and TCRdb holds only the in-frame ones, with some missing. This sample has approximately 120,000 clones; less than 50% occur once, and the top ten carry about 10%. Sequencing was done on a sample of NKG2D-low CD8+ T cells sorted from blood. All receptors come from a human donor with alopecia areata.

Only a few counts were recorded for this clone. V usage is TRBV29-1 and J usage is TRBJ2-4; 7 bases align to TRBD1. With V trimmed by 3 bases and J by 2 bases, 7 bases remained unmatched. The germline gives CDR1 SQVTM, CDR2 ANQGSEA. The CDR3 runs 15 residues. CDR3 sequence: CSVEGQPGPKNIQYF. The CDR3 DNA reads TGCAGCGTTGAGGGACAGCCCGGGCCCAAAAACATTCAGTACTTC.

This clone was picked up a small number of times. This chain joins TRBV30 and TRBJ2-3, with D perhaps given as TRBD1 or TRBD2 (6 bases each). The CDR3 runs 13 residues. V gave up 4 bases and J gave up 1 base, with 9 bases separating them. CDR1 is GTSNPN and CDR2 is SVGIG in the germline V gene (reference sequence). The DNA of the CDR3 is TGTGCCTGGATGGGGGGCGGCACAGATACGCAGTATTTT. It specifies CAWMGGGTDTQYF.

This clone was recorded a few times. This rearrangement joins TRBV7-9 to TRBJ1-4; 10 bases map to TRBD1. CDR3 length equals 14 residues. The germline V gene encodes CDR1 SEHNR and CDR2 FQNEAQ (reference sequence). V lost 7 bases, J lost 8 bases, and 7 bases stayed unmatched. CDR3 protein: CASIPGTGDEKLFF. The CDR3 region has the DNA TGTGCCAGCATTCCCGGGACAGGGGACGAAAAACTGTTTTTT.

In regard to this clone: One end of the junction does not line up with germline, which may come from a read error. The chain is built from TRBV5-4 and TRBJ2-2, with TRBD1 matching 7 bases. The CDR3 loop spans 16 amino acids. Germline V gives CDR1 SGHNT, CDR2 YYREEE (reference sequence). The CDR3: CANSLAKGGDAGELFF. The CDR3 DNA is TGTGCCAACAGCTTGGCCAAAGGGGGCGACGCCGGGGAGCTGTTTTTT.

The chain is built from TRBV7-3 and TRBJ2-3; D ambiguous. This CDR3 has 13 residues. The ends were cut back, 5 bases at V and 2 bases at J, with 8 bases in the middle. From germline, CDR1 is SGHTA and CDR2 FQGTGA. CDR3 amino acids: CASSAEDTDTQYF. The CDR3 DNA follows: TGTGCCAGCAGCGCAGAAGACACAGATACGCAGTATTTT.

The chain recombines TRBV4-1 with TRBJ2-5, with 8 positions matching TRBD1. The germline gives CDR1 MGHRA, CDR2 YSYEKL. Trimming took 3 bases from V and 4 from J; bases not matched to a gene: 7. The CDR3 is 15 amino acids. The CDR3 protein is CASSHPTGDIETQYF. The CDR3 nucleotides read TGCGCCAGCAGCCATCCGACAGGGGACATAGAGACCCAGTACTTC.

The chain links TRBV13 to TRBJ2-7, with D perhaps assigned TRBD1 or TRBD2 (5 bases each). The CDR3 length is 13 residues. Per germline, CDR1 PRHDT and CDR2 FYEKMQ (reference sequence). V was cut by 5 bases and J by 5 bases, with 13 bases left in between. The CDR3 DNA is TGTGCCAGCAGCCTAAACCGGGGCCACGAGCAGTACTTC. This translates into CASSLNRGHEQYF.

The rearrangement joins TRBV23-1 to TRBJ1-5; possibly TRBD1 for D (6 bases). TRBV23-1 is labeled an ORF, and its function is uncertain. Trimming shortened V by 4 bases and J by 6 bases, and 19 bases separated the two germline ends. This CDR3 region has 16 residues. This CDR3 reads CASSRYDRWLGQPQHF. DNA of the CDR3: TGCGCCAGCAGTCGTTACGACAGGTGGCTAGGTCAGCCCCAGCATTTT.

This clone was detected a few times. The chain links TRBV6-1 to TRBJ2-3; 9 nucleotides line up with TRBD2. This CDR3 has 14 residues. V trimming: 7 bases; J trimming: 6 bases; junction bases outside the gene matches: 8. CDR1 is MNHNS and CDR2 is SASEGT in the germline V gene. The DNA for the CDR3 is TGTGCCAGCAAGTCTAGCGGGGAGGTTGATACGCAGTATTTT. Its protein product is CASKSSGEVDTQYF.

V gene TRBV4-2 combines with J gene TRBJ2-1; 13 bases are shared with TRBD2. V gave up 1 base and J gave up 8 bases; unmatched junction bases: 11. The CDR3 sequence is 18 residues long. CDR1 is LGHNA, CDR2 YNFKEQ, per germline. The CDR3 is CASSQARSTSGGADEQFF. CDR3 in DNA: TGTGCCAGCAGCCAAGCCCGTTCTACTAGCGGGGGGGCCGATGAGCAGTTCTTC.

This clone appeared a few times. V is TRBV2 and J is TRBJ2-4, with TRBD1 identical over 7 bases. After removal of 6 bases from V and 0 bases from J, the junction contained 5 bases not matched to a gene. The germline gives CDR1 SNHLY, CDR2 FYNNEI. This CDR3 is built from 15 residues. CDR3: CASRGDSVAKNIQYF. The CDR3 DNA follows: TGTGCCAGCAGAGGGGACAGCGTAGCCAAAAACATTCAGTACTTC.

The chain couples TRBV27 to TRBJ2-7; unclear D gene. Trimming took 3 bases from V and 6 from J, leaving 6 bases between them. The CDR3 has 11 amino acids. CDR1 is MNHEY and CDR2 is SMNVEV in the germline V gene (reference sequence). The DNA of the CDR3 is TGTGCCAGCAGTTTCGGGTCCGAGCAGTACTTC. It codes for CASSFGSEQYF.

Only a few counts were recorded for this clone. This chain joins TRBV28 and TRBJ2-2; 14 bases fit TRBD2. Germline V gives CDR1 MDHEN, CDR2 SYDVKM. This CDR3 is built from 16 residues. With V trimmed by 5 bases and J by 7 bases, 6 bases remained unmatched. The DNA of the CDR3 is TGTGCCAGCAGTCAAAGAGGGACTAGCGGGAGCGGGGAGCTGTTTTTT. Encoded protein: CASSQRGTSGSGELFF.

This clone has only a few counts. The rearrangement uses TRBV7-9 and TRBJ2-7; 9 bases agree with TRBD2. V lost 5 bases to trimming and J lost 5 bases; unmatched junction nucleotides: 10. Germline values: CDR1 SEHNR, CDR2 FQNEAQ (reference sequence). CDR3 length equals 15 residues. CDR3 protein: CASSTLSGRGHEQYF. Here the CDR3 DNA reads TGTGCCAGCAGCACGCTTAGCGGGAGAGGCCACGAGCAGTACTTC.

The rearrangement links TRBV4-1 to TRBJ2-1, with TRBD2 as a possible D gene (7 bases). Germline V lookup: CDR1 MGHRA, CDR2 YSYEKL. The ends were cut back, 8 bases at V and 4 bases at J, with 12 bases in the middle. This CDR3 has 13 residues. The CDR3: CASGGGAYNEQFF. CDR3 bases: TGCGCCAGCGGGGGGGGCGCTTACAATGAGCAGTTCTTC.

The chain employs TRBV25-1 and TRBJ2-1; D not certain. CDR1 MGHDK and CDR2 SYGVNS come from the germline V gene. The ends were cut back, 3 bases at V and 8 bases at J, with 5 bases in the middle. The CDR3 length is 11 residues. The CDR3 nucleotides are TGTGCCAGCAGTGACGTTTATGAGCAGTTCTTC. It codes for CASSDVYEQFF.

The genes are TRBV29-1 and TRBJ2-7; the D gene is possibly TRBD2 (5 bases). Trimming took 6 bases from V and 3 from J, leaving 15 bases between them. The germline gives CDR1 SQVTM, CDR2 ANQGSEA. The CDR3 is made up of 13 amino acids. Here the CDR3 DNA reads TGCAGCGTCCGAAAAAAACGGGACTACGAGCAGTACTTC. The encoded protein is CSVRKKRDYEQYF.

V gene TRBV11-2 combines with J gene TRBJ2-3; D might be TRBD1 or TRBD2, each matching 5 bases. The V end was cut by 3 bases, the J end by 3 bases, with 10 bases between. Per germline, CDR1 SGHAT and CDR2 FQNNGV. The CDR3 loop spans 14 amino acids. CDR3 nucleotide sequence: TGTGCCAGCAGCTTCCGGGACCCTACAGATACGCAGTATTTT. It specifies CASSFRDPTDTQYF.

V is TRBV30 and J is TRBJ2-5, with D tentatively TRBD1 or TRBD2 (5 bases each). The CDR3 is 14 amino acids. The V end lost 2 bases, the J end lost 5 bases, and 15 bases lay between the germline ends. Germline lookup yields CDR1 GTSNPN and CDR2 SVGIG (reference sequence). This CDR3 is CAWSIFGEGETQYF. Here the CDR3 DNA reads TGTGCCTGGAGTATTTTTGGCGAGGGGGAGACCCAGTACTTC.